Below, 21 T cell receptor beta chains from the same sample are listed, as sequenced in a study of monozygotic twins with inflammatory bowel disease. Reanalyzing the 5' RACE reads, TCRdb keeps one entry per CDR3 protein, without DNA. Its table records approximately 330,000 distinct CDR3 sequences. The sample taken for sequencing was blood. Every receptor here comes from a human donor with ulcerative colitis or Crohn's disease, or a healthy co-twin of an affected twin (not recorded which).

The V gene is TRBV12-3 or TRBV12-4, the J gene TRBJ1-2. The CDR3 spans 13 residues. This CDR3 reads CASSFGVAYGYTF.

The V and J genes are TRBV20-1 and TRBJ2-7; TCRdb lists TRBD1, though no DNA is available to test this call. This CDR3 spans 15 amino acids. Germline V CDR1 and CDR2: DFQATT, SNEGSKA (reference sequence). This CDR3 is CSVGGDTGISYEQYF.

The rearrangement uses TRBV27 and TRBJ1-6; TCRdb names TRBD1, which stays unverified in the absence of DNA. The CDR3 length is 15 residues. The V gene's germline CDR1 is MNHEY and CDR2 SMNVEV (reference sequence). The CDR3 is CASRPTGRINSPLHF.

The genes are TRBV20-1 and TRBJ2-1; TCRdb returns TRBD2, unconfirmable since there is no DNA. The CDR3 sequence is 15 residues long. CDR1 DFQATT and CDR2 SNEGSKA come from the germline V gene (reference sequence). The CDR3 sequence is CSGEAGGMGYNEQFF.

This chain's CDR3 is CAWRTARPEAFF. The chain carries TRBV30 and TRBJ1-1; absent DNA, TCRdb's TRBD1 call cannot be checked. The germline gives CDR1 GTSNPN, CDR2 SVGIG (reference sequence). The CDR3 consists of 12 residues. The complete variable domain, with remaining parts taken from reference TRBV30 and TRBJ1-1, reads SQTIHQWPATLVQPVGSPLSLECTVEGTSNPNLYWYRQAAGRGLQLLFYSVGIGQISSEVPQNLSASRPQDRQFILSSKKLLLSDSGFYLCAWRTARPEAFFGQGTRLTVV.

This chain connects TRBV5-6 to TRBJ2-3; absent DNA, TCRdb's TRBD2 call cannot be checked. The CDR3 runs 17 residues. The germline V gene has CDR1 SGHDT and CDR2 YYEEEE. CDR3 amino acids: CASSLRTSGSNADTQYF.

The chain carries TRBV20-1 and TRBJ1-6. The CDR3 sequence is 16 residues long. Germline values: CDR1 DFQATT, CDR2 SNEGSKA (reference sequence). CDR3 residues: CSARTGGEGPNSPLHF.

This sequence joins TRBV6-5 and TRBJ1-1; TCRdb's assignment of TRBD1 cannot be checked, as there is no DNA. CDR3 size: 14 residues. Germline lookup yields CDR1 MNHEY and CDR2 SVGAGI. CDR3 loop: CASSYSRGNTEAFF.

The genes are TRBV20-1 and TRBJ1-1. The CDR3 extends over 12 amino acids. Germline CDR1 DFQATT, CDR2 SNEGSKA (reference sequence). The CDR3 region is CSARPLNTEAFF.

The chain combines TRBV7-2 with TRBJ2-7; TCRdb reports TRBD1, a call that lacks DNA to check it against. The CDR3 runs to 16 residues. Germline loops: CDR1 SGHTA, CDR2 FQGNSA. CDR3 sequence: CASSAAWDRGDNEQYF. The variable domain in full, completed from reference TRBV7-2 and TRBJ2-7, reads GAGVSQSPSNKVTEKGKDVELRCDPISGHTALYWYRQSLGQGLEFLIYFQGNSAPDKSGLPSDRFSAERTGGSVSTLTIQRTQQEDSAVYLCASSAAWDRGDNEQYFGPGTRLTVT.

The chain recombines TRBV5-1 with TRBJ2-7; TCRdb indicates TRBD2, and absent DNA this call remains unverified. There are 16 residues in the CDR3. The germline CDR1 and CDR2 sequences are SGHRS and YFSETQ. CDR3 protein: CASSLAIAGLANEQYF.

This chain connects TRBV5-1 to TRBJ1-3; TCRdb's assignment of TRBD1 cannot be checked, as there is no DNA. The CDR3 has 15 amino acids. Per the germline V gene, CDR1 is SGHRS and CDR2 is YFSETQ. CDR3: CASSLGGITGNTIYF.

CDR3 amino acids: CATSRDRRNQETQYF. The gene calls are TRBV15 and TRBJ2-5. CDR3 length: 15 amino acids. From germline, CDR1 is LNHNV and CDR2 YYDKDF (reference sequence).

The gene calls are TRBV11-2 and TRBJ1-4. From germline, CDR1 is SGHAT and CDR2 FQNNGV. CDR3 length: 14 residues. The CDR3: CASSLMGGDEKLFF.

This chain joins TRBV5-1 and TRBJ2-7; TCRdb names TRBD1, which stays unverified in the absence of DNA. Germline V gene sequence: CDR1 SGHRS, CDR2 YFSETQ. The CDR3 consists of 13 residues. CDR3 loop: CASTPLFRYEQYF. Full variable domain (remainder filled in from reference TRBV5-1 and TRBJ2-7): KAGVTQTPRYLIKTRGQQVTLSCSPISGHRSVSWYQQTPGQGLQFLFEYFSETQRNKGNFPGRFSGRQFSNSRSEMNVSTLELGDSALYLCASTPLFRYEQYFGPGTRLTVT.

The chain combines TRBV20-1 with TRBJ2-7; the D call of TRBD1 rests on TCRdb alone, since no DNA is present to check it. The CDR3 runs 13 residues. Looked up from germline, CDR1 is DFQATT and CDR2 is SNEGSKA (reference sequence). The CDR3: CSAKGAVSYEQYF.

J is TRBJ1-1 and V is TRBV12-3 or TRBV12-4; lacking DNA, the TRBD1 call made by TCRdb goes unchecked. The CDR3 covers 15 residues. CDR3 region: CASSLSQGQNQRAFF.

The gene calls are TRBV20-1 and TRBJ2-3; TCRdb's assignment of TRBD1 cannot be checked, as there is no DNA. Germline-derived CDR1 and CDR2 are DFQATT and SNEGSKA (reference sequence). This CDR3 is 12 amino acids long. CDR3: CSARDPRRGPSF.

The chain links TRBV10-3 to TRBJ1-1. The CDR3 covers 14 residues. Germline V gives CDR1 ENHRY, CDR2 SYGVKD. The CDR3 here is CAISDSSGTKPAFF.

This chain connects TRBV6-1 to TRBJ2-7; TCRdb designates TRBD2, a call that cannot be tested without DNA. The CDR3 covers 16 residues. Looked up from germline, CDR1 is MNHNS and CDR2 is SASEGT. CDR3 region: CASSEALRTTTMKQYF.

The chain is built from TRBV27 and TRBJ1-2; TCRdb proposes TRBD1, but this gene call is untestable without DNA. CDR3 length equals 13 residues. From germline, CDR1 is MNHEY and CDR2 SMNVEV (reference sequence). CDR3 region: CASSDTGRAGYTF.